This is a list of T cell receptor beta chains from one sample in a study of T cell changes during pregnancy in multiple sclerosis. The method was immunoSEQ multiplex PCR; TCRdb's version includes in-frame clones alone and lacks a portion of them. The table shows roughly 87,000 clones, with just under 95% occurring only once. Material: peripheral blood, obtained in the third trimester of pregnancy. These receptors came from a female donor in good health, enrolled as a control in a pregnancy study. Each CDR3 is given with its conserved first and last residue. The D gene is left open where the match is weak. The size field is filled for only some rows; it gives once, few, many or a size class.

D gene: TRBD1; V gene: TRBV30; clone size: .; J gene: TRBJ1-4; CDR3 DNA: TGTGCCTGGGCAGGGGGTCCTCCCGAAAAACTGTTTTTT; CDR3 protein: CAWAGGPPEKLFF
D gene: .; V gene: TRBV18; clone size: once; J gene: TRBJ2-2; CDR3 DNA: TGTGCCAGCTCACTATCCGCGACAGGCCAACCGGGCACCGGGGAGCTGTTTTTT; CDR3 protein: CASSLSATGQPGTGELFF
D gene: TRBD2; V gene: TRBV9; clone size: .; J gene: TRBJ2-1; CDR3 DNA: TGTGCCAGCAGCCCCGGGACTAGCGGGGACAATGAGCAGTTCTTC; CDR3 protein: CASSPGTSGDNEQFF
D gene: TRBD1; V gene: TRBV28; clone size: .; J gene: TRBJ1-4; CDR3 DNA: TGTGCCACCACGGGACAGGGGAAGATGGGGAAACTGTTTTTT; CDR3 protein: CATTGQGKMGKLFF
D gene: TRBD2; V gene: TRBV6-5; clone size: .; J gene: TRBJ2-1; CDR3 DNA: TGTGCCAGCAGCAATGGACTGGGGGGGTATGAGCAGTTCTTC; CDR3 protein: CASSNGLGGYEQFF
D gene: TRBD1; V gene: TRBV6-5; clone size: .; J gene: TRBJ1-2; CDR3 DNA: TGTGCCAGCAGTCGTCCAGGGGGGTATGGCTACACCTTC; CDR3 protein: CASSRPGGYGYTF
D gene: .; V gene: TRBV4-1; clone size: .; J gene: TRBJ1-2; CDR3 DNA: TGCGCCAGCAGCCATCCCTGGCAGGGGCCCTCGGAGAAAGGCTACACCTTC; CDR3 protein: CASSHPWQGPSEKGYTF
D gene: .; V gene: TRBV2; clone size: .; J gene: TRBJ2-3; CDR3 DNA: TGTGCCCGAAATCTCCCCGCCGGGGAAGATACGCAGTATTTT; CDR3 protein: CARNLPAGEDTQYF
D gene: TRBD2; V gene: TRBV7-9; clone size: .; J gene: TRBJ2-5; CDR3 DNA: TGTGCCAGCAGCCATTTTCTAGCGGGAGAAGAGACCCAGTACTTC; CDR3 protein: CASSHFLAGEETQYF
D gene: TRBD2; V gene: TRBV5-1; clone size: .; J gene: TRBJ2-7; CDR3 DNA: TGCGCCAGCAGCCCACGACTAGCGGGAGAAGAGGAGCAGTACTTC; CDR3 protein: CASSPRLAGEEEQYF
D gene: .; V gene: TRBV15; clone size: .; J gene: TRBJ1-4; CDR3 DNA: TGTGCCACAAGGGACTCGAGGTTTAATGAAAAACTGTTTTTT; CDR3 protein: CATRDSRFNEKLFF
D gene: TRBD2; V gene: TRBV7-8; clone size: .; J gene: TRBJ2-1; CDR3 DNA: TGTGCCAGCAGCTTAGCTGTGACTAGCGTATACAATGAGCAGTTCTTC; CDR3 protein: CASSLAVTSVYNEQFF
D gene: TRBD2; V gene: TRBV30; clone size: .; J gene: TRBJ2-3; CDR3 DNA: TGTGCCTGGAGTGTACGGGGGGCAGATACGCAGTATTTT; CDR3 protein: CAWSVRGADTQYF
D gene: TRBD1; V gene: TRBV5-1; clone size: .; J gene: TRBJ1-1; CDR3 DNA: TGCGCCAGCAGCCAAACAGGGGTGAACACTGAAGCTTTCTTT; CDR3 protein: CASSQTGVNTEAFF
D gene: .; V gene: TRBV5-4; clone size: .; J gene: TRBJ2-3; CDR3 DNA: TGTGCCAGCAGCTTGGATAGCGGCCCCACAGATACGCAGTATTTT; CDR3 protein: CASSLDSGPTDTQYF
D gene: TRBD2; V gene: TRBV14; clone size: .; J gene: TRBJ2-7; CDR3 DNA: TGTGCCAGCAGCCAAGAGGGACTATTAAGCTACGAGCAGTACTTC; CDR3 protein: CASSQEGLLSYEQYF
D gene: TRBD2; V gene: TRBV5-1; clone size: .; J gene: TRBJ2-7; CDR3 DNA: TGCGCCAGCGGCACTTCTAGCGGATCCTACGAGCAGTACTTC; CDR3 protein: CASGTSSGSYEQYF
D gene: TRBD1; V gene: TRBV2; clone size: .; J gene: TRBJ1-4; CDR3 DNA: TGTGCCAGCAGAGCCTCCGGGACAGGGGGCGCGTTAGCTAATGAAAAACTGTTTTTT; CDR3 protein: CASRASGTGGALANEKLFF
D gene: .; V gene: TRBV5-1; clone size: .; J gene: TRBJ2-2; CDR3 DNA: TGCGCCAGCAGCTTGGGCAGGGTCACCGGGGAGCTGTTTTTT; CDR3 protein: CASSLGRVTGELFF
D gene: .; V gene: TRBV6-1; clone size: once; J gene: TRBJ1-2; CDR3 DNA: TGTGCCAGCAGTGAAGGCGGGGTGTTACCCTATGGCTACACCTTC; CDR3 protein: CASSEGGVLPYGYTF
D gene: TRBD1; V gene: TRBV27; clone size: once; J gene: TRBJ2-1; CDR3 DNA: TGTGCCACTACCGACAGGGGGCACAATGAGCAGTTCTTC; CDR3 protein: CATTDRGHNEQFF
D gene: .; V gene: TRBV21-1; clone size: .; J gene: TRBJ1-1; CDR3 DNA: TGTGCCAGCAGCATTAGACAGAAAAGGAACACTGAAGCTTTCTTT; CDR3 protein: CASSIRQKRNTEAFF
D gene: TRBD1; V gene: TRBV27; clone size: .; J gene: TRBJ2-5; CDR3 DNA: TGTGCCAGCAGTTGGGGACAGGGGATGGGGGAGCAGTACTTC; CDR3 protein: CASSWGQGMGEQYF
D gene: .; V gene: TRBV13; clone size: .; J gene: TRBJ2-6; CDR3 DNA: TGTGCCAGCAGCTCCGACAGCTCTGGGGCCAACGTCCTGACTTTC; CDR3 protein: CASSSDSSGANVLTF
D gene: TRBD2; V gene: TRBV19; clone size: .; J gene: TRBJ2-3; CDR3 DNA: TGTGCCAGTAGCCCCGGGGCTGCGGGAGGCATCTATACGCAGTATTTT; CDR3 protein: CASSPGAAGGIYTQYF
D gene: TRBD1; V gene: TRBV6-4; clone size: .; J gene: TRBJ1-6; CDR3 DNA: TGTGCCAGCAGTGACTCCGGGACAGGGGATAATTCACCCCTCCACTTT; CDR3 protein: CASSDSGTGDNSPLHF
D gene: .; V gene: TRBV28; clone size: once; J gene: TRBJ1-5; CDR3 DNA: TGTGCCAGCAGTTTCCGTCACGGTTATCAGCCCCAGCATTTT; CDR3 protein: CASSFRHGYQPQHF
D gene: .; V gene: TRBV30; clone size: .; J gene: TRBJ2-7; CDR3 DNA: TGTGCCTGGAGTCCCGGATTGCTAGCCCACGAGCAGTACTTC; CDR3 protein: CAWSPGLLAHEQYF
D gene: .; V gene: TRBV5-6; clone size: .; J gene: TRBJ2-7; CDR3 DNA: TGTGCCAGCAGCTTGGGTCTAGCGATTGCCGAGCAGTACTTC; CDR3 protein: CASSLGLAIAEQYF
D gene: TRBD1; V gene: TRBV27; clone size: .; J gene: TRBJ1-6; CDR3 DNA: TGTGCCAGCAGTGAGGGACAGGGAAATTCACCCCTCCACTTT; CDR3 protein: CASSEGQGNSPLHF